The 9 T cell receptor beta chains listed next were all sequenced from one sample in a study of blood T cell repertoires in COVID-19. Libraries were prepared by immunoSEQ multiplex PCR; TCRdb keeps only in-frame clonotypes and omits some of them. The table lists around 280,000 clones, approximately 86% of them singletons, with 1.3% in the top ten. Material: peripheral blood. These receptors all stem from a man aged 70 or older with acute or convalescent COVID-19.

The rearrangement joins TRBV6-2 or TRBV6-3 to TRBJ1-5; 7 bases map to TRBD1. The CDR3 totals 16 residues. Germline V lookup: CDR1 MNHEY, CDR2 SVGEGT. J was trimmed by 5 bases and V by 5 bases; bases with no gene match: 12. The CDR3 sequence is CASSRPTGKSDQPQHF. CDR3 coding DNA: TGTGCCAGCAGTAGACCGACAGGGAAGAGCGATCAGCCCCAGCATTTT.

The V and J genes are TRBV5-1 and TRBJ2-3; no clear D gene. CDR1 is SGHRS, CDR2 YFSETQ, per germline. The length of the CDR3 is 15 residues. Trimming left V 7 bases short and J 6 bases short, with 21 bases between. Written as DNA, the CDR3 is TGCGCCAGCTTGAGTTTCCCTCAAACCGGGGATACGCAGTATTTT. Protein: CASLSFPQTGDTQYF.

The CDR3 DNA follows: TGTGCCAGTAGGGCTACTAGCGGGATAGCCGAGCAGTACTTC. Protein sequence: CASRATSGIAEQYF. The chain uses TRBV19 and TRBJ2-7; 10 nucleotides match TRBD2. With 6 bases clipped from V and 6 bases from J, the junction kept 8 bases outside the gene matches. The CDR3 spans 14 residues. Germline values: CDR1 LNHDA, CDR2 SQIVND (reference sequence).

V usage is TRBV2 and J usage is TRBJ2-7, with TRBD1 identical over 9 bases. This CDR3 has 14 amino acids. J lost 4 bases, V lost 7 bases, and 8 bases had no gene match. Germline loops: CDR1 SNHLY, CDR2 FYNNEI. CDR3 DNA sequence: TGTGCCAGCAAACCGGGACAGGGCAAGTACGAGCAGTACTTC. Translating it yields CASKPGQGKYEQYF.

This chain uses TRBV28 with TRBJ2-3, with D perhaps TRBD1 (6 bases). Germline lookup yields CDR1 MDHEN and CDR2 SYDVKM. CDR3 size: 14 residues. V lost 6 bases, J lost 2 bases, and 12 bases lay in between. CDR3 residues: CASRSGQITDTQYF. The CDR3, as DNA: TGTGCCAGCAGATCCGGACAGATCACAGATACGCAGTATTTT.

The chain has TRBV5-1 and TRBJ2-7, with a possible D match to TRBD1 (6 bases). The CDR3 is made up of 14 amino acids. V was clipped by 0 bases and J by 4 bases, with 11 bases between them. Per germline, CDR1 SGHRS and CDR2 YFSETQ. The CDR3 coding sequence is TGCGCCAGCAGCTTGGTTCAGGGGAATTACGAGCAGTACTTC. Its protein product is CASSLVQGNYEQYF.

V and J are TRBV29-1 and TRBJ1-5, with D unclear. Germline V gene data show CDR1 as SQVTM and CDR2 as ANQGSEA. Deletions cut 4 bases from V and 7 bases from J, with 14 bases between. The CDR3 has 13 amino acids. CDR3 sequence reads: CSVAGADAQPQHF. In nucleotides, the CDR3 is TGCAGCGTTGCAGGAGCGGACGCGCAGCCCCAGCATTTT.

This rearrangement joins TRBV12-1 to TRBJ2-7; the DNA was not used to check the table's D call, TRBD1. TRBV12-1 represents a pseudogene. This CDR3 comprises 15 residues. The CDR3 DNA follows: TGTGCCAGCAGCTTTGATTCGGTGGGGCGCTTCGAGCAGTACTTC. It yields the protein CASSFDSVGRFEQYF.

V usage is TRBV19 and J usage is TRBJ2-1, with D possibly being TRBD1 (6 bases). Deletions cut 7 bases from V and 9 bases from J, with 13 bases between. CDR1 and CDR2 from the germline V gene are LNHDA and SQIVND (reference sequence). The CDR3 consists of 12 residues. CDR3 sequence reads: CASNQGHSEQFF. CDR3 sequence (DNA): TGTGCCAGTAATCAGGGGCACAGTGAGCAGTTCTTC.